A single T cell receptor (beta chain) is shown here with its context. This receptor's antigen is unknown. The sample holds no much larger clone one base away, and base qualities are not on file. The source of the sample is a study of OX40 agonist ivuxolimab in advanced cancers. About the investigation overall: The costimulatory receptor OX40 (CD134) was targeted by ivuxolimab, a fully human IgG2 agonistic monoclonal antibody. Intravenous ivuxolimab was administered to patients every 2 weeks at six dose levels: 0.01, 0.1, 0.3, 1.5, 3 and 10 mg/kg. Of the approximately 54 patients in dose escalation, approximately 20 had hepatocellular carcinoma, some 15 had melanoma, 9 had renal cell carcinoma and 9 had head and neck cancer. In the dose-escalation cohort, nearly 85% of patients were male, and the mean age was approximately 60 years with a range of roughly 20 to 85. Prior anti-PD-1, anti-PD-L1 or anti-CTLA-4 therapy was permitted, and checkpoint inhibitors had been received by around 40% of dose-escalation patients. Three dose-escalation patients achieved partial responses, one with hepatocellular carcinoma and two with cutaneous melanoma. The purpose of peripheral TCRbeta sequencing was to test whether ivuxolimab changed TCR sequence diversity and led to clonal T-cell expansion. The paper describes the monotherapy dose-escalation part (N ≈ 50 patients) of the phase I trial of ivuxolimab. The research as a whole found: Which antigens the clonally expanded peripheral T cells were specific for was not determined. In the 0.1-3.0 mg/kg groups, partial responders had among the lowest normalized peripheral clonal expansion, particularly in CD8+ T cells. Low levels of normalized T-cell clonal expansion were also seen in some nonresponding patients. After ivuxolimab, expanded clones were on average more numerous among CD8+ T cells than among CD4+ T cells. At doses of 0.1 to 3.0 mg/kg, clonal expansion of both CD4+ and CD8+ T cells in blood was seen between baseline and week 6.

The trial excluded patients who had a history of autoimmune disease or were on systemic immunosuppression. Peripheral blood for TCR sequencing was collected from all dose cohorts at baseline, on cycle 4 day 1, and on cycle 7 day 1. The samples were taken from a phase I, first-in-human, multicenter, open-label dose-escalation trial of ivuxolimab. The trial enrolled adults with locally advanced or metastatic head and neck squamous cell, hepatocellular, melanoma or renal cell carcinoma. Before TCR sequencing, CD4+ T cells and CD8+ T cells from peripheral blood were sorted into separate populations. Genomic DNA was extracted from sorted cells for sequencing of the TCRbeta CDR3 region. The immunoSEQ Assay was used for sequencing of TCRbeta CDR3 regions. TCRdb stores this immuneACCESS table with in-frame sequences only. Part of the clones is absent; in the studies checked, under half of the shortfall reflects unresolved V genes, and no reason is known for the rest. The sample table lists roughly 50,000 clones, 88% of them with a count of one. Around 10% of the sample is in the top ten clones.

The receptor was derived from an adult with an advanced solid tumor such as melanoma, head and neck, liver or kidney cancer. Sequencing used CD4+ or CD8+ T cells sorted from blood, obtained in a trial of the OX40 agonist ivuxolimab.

The DNA sequence follows: TGTGCCAGCAGTTACTCGACTAGCGAGTTCACAGATACGCAGTATTTT. Translated, this gives CASSYSTSEFTDTQYF. The chain is encoded by TRBV6-6 joined to TRBJ2-3; TRBD2 matches 8 bases in the middle. CDR1 and CDR2 (MNHNY, SVGAGI) derive from the germline V gene (reference sequence). V loses 0 bases at its end and J loses 2 bases; junction bases beyond the gene matches: 4. The cysteine opens and the phenylalanine closes a CDR3 of 16 amino acids. Only the CDR3 portion is preserved as DNA: 48 bases, with reading frame beginning at the first base.